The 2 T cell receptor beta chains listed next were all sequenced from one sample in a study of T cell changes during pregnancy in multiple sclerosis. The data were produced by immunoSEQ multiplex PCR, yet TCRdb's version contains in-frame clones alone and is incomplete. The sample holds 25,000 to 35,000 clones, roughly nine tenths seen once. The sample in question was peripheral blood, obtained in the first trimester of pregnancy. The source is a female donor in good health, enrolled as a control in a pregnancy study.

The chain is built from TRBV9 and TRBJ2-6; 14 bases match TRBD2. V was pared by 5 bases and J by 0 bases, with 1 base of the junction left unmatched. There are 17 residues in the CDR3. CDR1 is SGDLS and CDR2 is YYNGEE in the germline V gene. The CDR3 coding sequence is TGTGCCAGCAGGGGACTAGCGGGGGCCTCTGGGGCCAACGTCCTGACTTTC. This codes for CASRGLAGASGANVLTF.

The CDR3 loop is CASSQGQTTEAFF. In DNA form, the CDR3 reads TGTGCCAGCAGCCAGGGACAGACCACTGAAGCTTTCTTT. The V gene is TRBV6-5, the J gene TRBJ1-1; 7 bases align to TRBD1. The V and J ends lost 6 bases and 4 bases, in that order; junction bases with no gene match: 5. Germline V gene sequence: CDR1 MNHEY, CDR2 SVGAGI. CDR3 length: 13 amino acids.